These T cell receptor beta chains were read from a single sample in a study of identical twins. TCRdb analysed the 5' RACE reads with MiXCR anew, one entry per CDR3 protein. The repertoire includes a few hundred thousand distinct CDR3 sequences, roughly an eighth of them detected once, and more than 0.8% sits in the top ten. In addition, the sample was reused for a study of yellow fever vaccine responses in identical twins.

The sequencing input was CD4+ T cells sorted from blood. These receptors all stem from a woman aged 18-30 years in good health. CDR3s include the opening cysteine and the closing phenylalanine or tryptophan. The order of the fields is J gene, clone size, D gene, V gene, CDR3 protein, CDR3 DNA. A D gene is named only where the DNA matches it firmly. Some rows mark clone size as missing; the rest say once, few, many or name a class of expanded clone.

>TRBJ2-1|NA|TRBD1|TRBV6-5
CASSYQGVTYNEQFF
TGTGCCAGCAGTTACCAGGGGGTCACCTACAATGAGCAGTTCTTC
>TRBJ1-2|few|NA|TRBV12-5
CASGLNPPPGATGYTF
TGTGCTAGTGGTTTGAATCCCCCCCCAGGGGCCACTGGCTACACCTTC
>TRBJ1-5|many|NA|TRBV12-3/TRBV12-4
CASSLSQGTNQPQHF
TGTGCCAGCAGTTTAAGTCAGGGGACTAATCAGCCCCAGCATTTT
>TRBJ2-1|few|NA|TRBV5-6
CASSFAGGGPDNEQFF
TGTGCCAGCAGCTTCGCAGGGGGAGGGCCGGACAATGAGCAGTTCTTC
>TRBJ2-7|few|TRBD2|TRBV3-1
CASSQVSGGQRISYEQYF
TGTGCCAGCAGCCAAGTTAGCGGGGGGCAAAGGATTTCCTACGAGCAGTACTTC
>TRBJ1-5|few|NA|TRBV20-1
CSARDRFRQNNQPQHF
TGCAGTGCTAGAGATCGTTTTCGACAGAACAATCAGCCCCAGCATTTT
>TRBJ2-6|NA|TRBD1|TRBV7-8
CASSSGQGFSGANVLTF
TGTGCCAGCAGCTCGGGACAGGGGTTCTCTGGGGCCAACGTCCTGACTTTC
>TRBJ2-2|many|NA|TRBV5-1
CASSLRANTGELFF
TGTGCCAGCAGCTTGCGGGCGAACACCGGGGAGCTGTTTTTT
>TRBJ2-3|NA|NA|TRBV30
CAWSVRHTSTDTQYF
TGTGCCTGGAGTGTAAGGCATACTAGCACAGATACGCAGTATTTT
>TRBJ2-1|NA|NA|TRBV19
CASKVANEQFF
TGTGCCAGTAAGGTTGCCAATGAGCAGTTCTTC
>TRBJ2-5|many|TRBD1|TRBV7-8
CASSLRDRGGETQYF
TGTGCCAGCAGCCTACGGGACAGGGGGGGGGAGACCCAGTACTTC
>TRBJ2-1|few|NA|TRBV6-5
CASSSPSGSEQFF
TGTGCCAGCAGTTCCCCCTCGGGCAGTGAGCAGTTCTTC
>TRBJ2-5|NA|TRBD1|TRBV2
CASSLNRDRSDF
TGTGCCAGCAGTCTCAACCGGGACAGGTCTGACTTC
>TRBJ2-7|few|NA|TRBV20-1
CSARGSGGNYEQYF
TGCAGTGCTAGAGGTTCTGGCGGGAACTACGAGCAGTACTTC
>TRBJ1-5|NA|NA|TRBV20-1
CSATGESNQPQHF
TGCAGTGCTACAGGGGAGAGCAATCAGCCCCAGCATTTT
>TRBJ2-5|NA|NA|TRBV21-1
CASSKGGRGRKSLKSSQETQYF
TGTGCCAGCAGCAAAGGGGGCAGGGGGCGTAAGAGCCTTAAGAGCTCCCAAGAGACCCAGTACTTC
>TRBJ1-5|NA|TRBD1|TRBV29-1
CSVQQGDQPQHF
TGCAGCGTTCAACAGGGGGATCAGCCCCAGCATTTT
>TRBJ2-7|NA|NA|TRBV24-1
CATSEGIISYEQYF
TGTGCCACCAGTGAGGGGATCATCTCCTACGAGCAGTACTTC
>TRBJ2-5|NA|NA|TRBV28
CASSLTQGETQYF
TGTGCCAGCAGTCTCACACAGGGAGAGACCCAGTACTTC
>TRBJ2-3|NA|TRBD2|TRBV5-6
CASSLVLAGGPDTQYF
TGTGCCAGCAGCTTGGTACTAGCGGGGGGCCCAGATACGCAGTATTTT
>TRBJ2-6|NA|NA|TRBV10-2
CASSESSSSGANVLTF
TGCGCCAGCAGTGAGTCTTCGAGCTCTGGGGCCAACGTCCTGACTTTC
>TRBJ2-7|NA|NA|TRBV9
CASSAGTSGEQYF
TGTGCCAGCAGCGCTGGGACTTCAGGGGAGCAGTACTTC
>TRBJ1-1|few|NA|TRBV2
CASSGAENTEAFF
TGTGCCAGCAGTGGGGCAGAAAACACTGAAGCTTTCTTT
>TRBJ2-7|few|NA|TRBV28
CASSLGGDGSYEQYF
TGTGCCAGCAGTTTGGGGGGAGATGGGTCCTACGAGCAGTACTTC
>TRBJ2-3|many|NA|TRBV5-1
CASRLPGGLGTDTQYF
TGCGCCAGCAGGCTCCCCGGGGGCCTAGGTACAGATACGCAGTATTTT
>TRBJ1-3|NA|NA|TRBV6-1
CARGPGSRNTIYF
TGTGCCAGAGGACCCGGGAGTAGAAACACCATATATTTT
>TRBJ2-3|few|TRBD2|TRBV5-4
CASSPAPGLAVTDTQYF
TGTGCCAGCAGCCCAGCTCCCGGACTAGCGGTCACAGATACGCAGTATTTT
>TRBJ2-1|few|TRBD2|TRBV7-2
CASSLGSGSGNNEQFF
TGTGCCAGCAGCTTAGGGAGCGGGAGTGGGAACAATGAGCAGTTCTTC
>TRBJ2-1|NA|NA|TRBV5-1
CASKQAGAGYNEQFF
TGCGCCAGCAAACAGGCGGGGGCGGGGTACAATGAGCAGTTCTTC
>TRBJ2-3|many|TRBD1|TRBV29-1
CSASGTGGSDTQYF
TGCAGCGCATCCGGGACAGGGGGCTCTGATACGCAGTATTTT
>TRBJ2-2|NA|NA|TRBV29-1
CSMTAAGTGELFF
TGCAGCATGACAGCCGCGGGCACCGGGGAGCTGTTTTTT
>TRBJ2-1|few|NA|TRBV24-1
CATSDLRGASYNEQFF
TGTGCCACCAGTGATTTGAGGGGGGCGTCCTACAATGAGCAGTTCTTC
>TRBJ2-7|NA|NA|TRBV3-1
CASSHWTVYEQYF
TGTGCCAGCAGCCACTGGACAGTCTACGAGCAGTACTTC
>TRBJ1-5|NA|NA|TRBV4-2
CASSQRAEQPQHF
TGTGCCAGCAGCCAGCGCGCAGAACAGCCCCAGCATTTT
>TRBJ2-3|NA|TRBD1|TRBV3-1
CASSHARGPDTQYF
TGTGCCAGCAGCCACGCCAGGGGGCCGGATACGCAGTATTTT
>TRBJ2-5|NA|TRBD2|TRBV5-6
CASSSSSGRARVGQETQYF
TGTGCCAGCAGCTCCTCTAGCGGGAGGGCCAGGGTGGGGCAAGAGACCCAGTACTTC
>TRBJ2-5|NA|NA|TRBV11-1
CASSPIRNVETQYF
TGTGCCAGCAGCCCCATTAGGAATGTGGAGACCCAGTACTTC
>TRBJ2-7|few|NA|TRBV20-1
CSARDQGRPHYEQYF
TGCAGTGCTAGAGATCAGGGGAGGCCGCACTACGAGCAGTACTTC
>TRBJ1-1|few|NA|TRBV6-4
CASIWGFGTEAFF
TGTGCCAGCATATGGGGGTTCGGGACTGAAGCTTTCTTT
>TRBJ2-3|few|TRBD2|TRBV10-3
CAISEGLAGGDDTQYF
TGTGCCATCAGTGAGGGACTAGCGGGAGGCGACGATACGCAGTATTTT
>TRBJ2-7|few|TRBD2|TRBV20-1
CSARDLLALSYEQYF
TGCAGTGCTAGAGACCTACTAGCGCTCTCCTACGAGCAGTACTTC
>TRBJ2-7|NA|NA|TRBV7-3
CASSLRGNSYEQYF
TGTGCCAGCAGCTTAAGGGGGAACTCCTACGAGCAGTACTTC
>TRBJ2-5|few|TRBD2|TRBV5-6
CASSLGTSGGAMETQYF
TGTGCCAGCAGCCTTGGGACTAGCGGGGGGGCCATGGAGACCCAGTACTTC
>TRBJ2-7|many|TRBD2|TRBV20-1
CSARGLAASYEQYF
TGCAGTGCTAGGGGACTAGCCGCCTCCTACGAGCAGTACTTC
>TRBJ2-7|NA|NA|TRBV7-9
CASSAGQLKQYF
TGTGCCAGCAGCGCCGGGCAGCTCAAGCAGTACTTC
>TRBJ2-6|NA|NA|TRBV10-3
CAAESQSGANVLTF
TGTGCCGCAGAATCCCAATCTGGGGCCAACGTCCTGACTTTC
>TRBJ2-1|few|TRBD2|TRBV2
CASGLAGVHEQFF
TGTGCCAGCGGACTAGCGGGAGTACATGAGCAGTTCTTC
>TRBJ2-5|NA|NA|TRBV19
CASRWKGVEETQYF
TGTGCCAGTAGGTGGAAGGGGGTCGAAGAGACCCAGTACTTC
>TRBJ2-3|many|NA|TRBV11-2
CASSSDSGAQYF
TGTGCCAGCAGCTCGGACTCCGGAGCGCAGTATTTT
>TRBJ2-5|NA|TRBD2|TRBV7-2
CASRTSGGARETQYF
TGTGCCAGCAGGACTAGCGGGGGGGCCCGGGAGACCCAGTACTTC